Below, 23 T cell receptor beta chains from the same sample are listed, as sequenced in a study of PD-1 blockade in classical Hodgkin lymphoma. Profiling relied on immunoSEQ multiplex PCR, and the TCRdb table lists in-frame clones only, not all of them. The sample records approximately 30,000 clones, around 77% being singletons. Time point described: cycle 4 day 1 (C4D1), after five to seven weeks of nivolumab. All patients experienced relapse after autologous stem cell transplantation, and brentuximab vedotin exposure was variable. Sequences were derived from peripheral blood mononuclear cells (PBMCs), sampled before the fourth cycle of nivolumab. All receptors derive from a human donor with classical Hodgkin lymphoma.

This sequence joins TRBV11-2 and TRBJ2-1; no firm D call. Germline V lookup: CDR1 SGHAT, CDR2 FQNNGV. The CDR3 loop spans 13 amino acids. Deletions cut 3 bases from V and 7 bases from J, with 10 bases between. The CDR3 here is CASSFEVGNEQFF. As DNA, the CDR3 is TGTGCCAGCAGCTTCGAGGTGGGGAATGAGCAGTTCTTC.

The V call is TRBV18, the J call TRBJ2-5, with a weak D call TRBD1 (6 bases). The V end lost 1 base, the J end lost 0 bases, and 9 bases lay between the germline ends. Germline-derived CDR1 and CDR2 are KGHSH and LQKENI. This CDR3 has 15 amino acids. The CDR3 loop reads CASSPRDKYQETQYF. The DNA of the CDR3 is TGTGCCAGCTCACCACGGGACAAGTACCAAGAGACCCAGTACTTC.

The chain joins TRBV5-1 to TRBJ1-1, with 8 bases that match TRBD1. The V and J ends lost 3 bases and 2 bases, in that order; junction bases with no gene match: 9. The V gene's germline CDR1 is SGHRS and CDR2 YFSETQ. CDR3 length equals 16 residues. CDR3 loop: CASSSEGTGLNTEAFF. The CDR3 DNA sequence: TGCGCCAGCAGCTCAGAGGGGACAGGATTAAACACTGAAGCTTTCTTT.

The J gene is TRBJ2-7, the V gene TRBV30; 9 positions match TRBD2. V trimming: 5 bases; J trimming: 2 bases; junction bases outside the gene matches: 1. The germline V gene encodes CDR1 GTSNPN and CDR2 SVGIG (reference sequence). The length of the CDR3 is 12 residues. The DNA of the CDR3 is TGTGCCTGGGCGGGGGGGGCCTACGAGCAGTACTTC. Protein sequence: CAWAGGAYEQYF.

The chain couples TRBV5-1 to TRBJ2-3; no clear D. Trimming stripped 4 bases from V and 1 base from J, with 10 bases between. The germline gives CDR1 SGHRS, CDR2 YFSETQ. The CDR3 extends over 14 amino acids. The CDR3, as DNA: TGCGCCAGCAGCCCCTCCCGAGGCACAGATACGCAGTATTTT. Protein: CASSPSRGTDTQYF.

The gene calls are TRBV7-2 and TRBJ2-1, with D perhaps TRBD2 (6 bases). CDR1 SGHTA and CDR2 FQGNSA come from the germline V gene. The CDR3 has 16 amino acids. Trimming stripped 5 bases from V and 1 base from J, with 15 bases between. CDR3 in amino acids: CASSGQGGSSYNEQFF. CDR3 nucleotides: TGTGCCAGCAGCGGTCAAGGAGGGAGTTCCTACAATGAGCAGTTCTTC.

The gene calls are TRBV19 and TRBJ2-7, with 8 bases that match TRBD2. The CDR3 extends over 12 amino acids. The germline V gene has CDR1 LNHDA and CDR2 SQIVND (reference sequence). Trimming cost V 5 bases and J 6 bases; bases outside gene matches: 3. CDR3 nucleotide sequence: TGTGCCAGTAGTGTGCTAGCGGGCGAGCAGTACTTC. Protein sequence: CASSVLAGEQYF.

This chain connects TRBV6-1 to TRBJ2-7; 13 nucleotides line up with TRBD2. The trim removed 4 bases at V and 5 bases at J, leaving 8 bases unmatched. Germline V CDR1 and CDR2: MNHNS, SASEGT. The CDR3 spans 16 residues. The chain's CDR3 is CASSARTSGSINEQYF. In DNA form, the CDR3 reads TGTGCCAGCAGTGCCCGGACTAGCGGGAGTATTAACGAGCAGTACTTC.

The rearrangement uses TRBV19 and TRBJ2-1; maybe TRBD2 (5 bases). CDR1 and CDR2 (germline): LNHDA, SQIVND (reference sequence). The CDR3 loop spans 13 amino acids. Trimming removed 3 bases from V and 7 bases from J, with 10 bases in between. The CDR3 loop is CASSMPGKNEQFF. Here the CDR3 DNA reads TGTGCCAGTAGTATGCCGGGAAAGAATGAGCAGTTCTTC.

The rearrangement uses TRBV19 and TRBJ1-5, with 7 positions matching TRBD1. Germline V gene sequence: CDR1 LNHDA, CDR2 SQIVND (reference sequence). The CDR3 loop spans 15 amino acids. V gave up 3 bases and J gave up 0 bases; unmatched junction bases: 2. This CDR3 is CASSMGQYSNQPQHF. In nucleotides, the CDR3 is TGTGCCAGTAGTATGGGACAGTATAGCAATCAGCCCCAGCATTTT.

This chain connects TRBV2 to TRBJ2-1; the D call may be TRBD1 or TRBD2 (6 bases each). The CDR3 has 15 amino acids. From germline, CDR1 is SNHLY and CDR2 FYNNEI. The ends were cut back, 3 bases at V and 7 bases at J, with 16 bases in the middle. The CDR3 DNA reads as TGTGCCAGCAGTGATAGCCAGGGGAGGTGGAATGAGCAGTTCTTC. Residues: CASSDSQGRWNEQFF.

The CDR3 nucleotides are TGTGCCAGCAGTGAAGCCGCAGCGGGGGGCTATGGCTACACCTTC. It specifies CASSEAAAGGYGYTF. V usage is TRBV6-1 and J usage is TRBJ1-2; D perhaps matches TRBD1 (5 bases). Germline V gene lookup returns CDR1 MNHNS and CDR2 SASEGT. V dropped 0 bases and J dropped 4 bases, with 12 bases sitting between them. The CDR3 spans 15 residues.

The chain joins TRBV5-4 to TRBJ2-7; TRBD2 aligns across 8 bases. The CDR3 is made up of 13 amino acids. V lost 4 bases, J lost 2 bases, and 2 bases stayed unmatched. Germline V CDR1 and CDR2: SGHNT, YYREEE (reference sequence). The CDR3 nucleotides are TGTGCCAGCAGCGAGGGACTAGCCTACGAGCAGTACTTC. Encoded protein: CASSEGLAYEQYF.

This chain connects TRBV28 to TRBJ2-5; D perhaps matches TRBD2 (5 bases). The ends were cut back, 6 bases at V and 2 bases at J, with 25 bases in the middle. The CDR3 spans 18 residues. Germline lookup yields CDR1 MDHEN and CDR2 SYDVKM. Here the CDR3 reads CASRVGASPFPFQETQYF. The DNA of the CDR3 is TGTGCCAGCAGGGTGGGAGCGTCGCCTTTCCCCTTTCAAGAGACCCAGTACTTC.

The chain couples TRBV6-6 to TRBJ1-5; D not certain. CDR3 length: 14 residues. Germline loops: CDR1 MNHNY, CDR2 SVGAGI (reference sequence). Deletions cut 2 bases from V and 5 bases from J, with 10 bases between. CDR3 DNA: TGTGCCAGCAGTTACGATCTCCTGTATCAGCCCCAGCATTTT. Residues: CASSYDLLYQPQHF.

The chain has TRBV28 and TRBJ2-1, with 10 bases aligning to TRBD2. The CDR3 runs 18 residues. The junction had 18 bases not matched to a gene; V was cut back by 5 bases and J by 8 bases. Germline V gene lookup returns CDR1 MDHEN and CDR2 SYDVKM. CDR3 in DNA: TGTGCCAGCAGTGGGCGACCTCTAGCGGGAGTATTCCCCGATGAGCAGTTCTTC. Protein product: CASSGRPLAGVFPDEQFF.

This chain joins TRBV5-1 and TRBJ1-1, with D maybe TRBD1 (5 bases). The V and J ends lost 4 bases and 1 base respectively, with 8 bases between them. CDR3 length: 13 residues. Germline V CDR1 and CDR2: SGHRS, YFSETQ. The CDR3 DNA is TGCGCCAGCAGCCCCCAGGGGAACACTGAAGCTTTCTTT. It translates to CASSPQGNTEAFF.

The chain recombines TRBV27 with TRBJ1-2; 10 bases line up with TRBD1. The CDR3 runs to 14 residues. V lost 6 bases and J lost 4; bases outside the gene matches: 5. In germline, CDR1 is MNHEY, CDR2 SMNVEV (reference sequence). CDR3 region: CASRQTGGSYGYTF. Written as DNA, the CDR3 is TGTGCCAGCAGACAGACAGGGGGCAGCTATGGCTACACCTTC.

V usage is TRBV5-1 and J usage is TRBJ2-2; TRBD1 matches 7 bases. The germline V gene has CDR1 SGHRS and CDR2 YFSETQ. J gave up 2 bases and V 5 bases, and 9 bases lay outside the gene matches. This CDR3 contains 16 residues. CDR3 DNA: TGCGCCAGCAGAAACTCCGGGACAGCTAACACCGGGGAGCTGTTTTTT. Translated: CASRNSGTANTGELFF.

This CDR3 is CASSTRTGVTETQYF. DNA of the CDR3: TGTGCCAGCAGTACCAGGACAGGGGTAACAGAGACCCAGTACTTC. The gene calls are TRBV28 and TRBJ2-5; 9 bases fit TRBD1. Trimming at V came to 5 bases and at J to 4 bases, leaving 8 bases not matched to a gene. This CDR3 has 15 residues. Germline CDR1 MDHEN, CDR2 SYDVKM.

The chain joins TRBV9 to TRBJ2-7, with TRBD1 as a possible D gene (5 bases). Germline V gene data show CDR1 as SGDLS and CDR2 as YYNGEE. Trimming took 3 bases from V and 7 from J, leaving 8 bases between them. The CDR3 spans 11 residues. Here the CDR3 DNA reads TGTGCCAGCAGCGGGGGCCGGGAGCAGTACTTC. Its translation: CASSGGREQYF.

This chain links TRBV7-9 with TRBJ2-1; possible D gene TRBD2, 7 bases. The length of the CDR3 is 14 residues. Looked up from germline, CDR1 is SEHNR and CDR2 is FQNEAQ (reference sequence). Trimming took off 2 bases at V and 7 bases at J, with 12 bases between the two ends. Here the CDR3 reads CASSLRGGGNEQFF. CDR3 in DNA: TGTGCCAGCAGCTTACGGGGAGGGGGGAATGAGCAGTTCTTC.

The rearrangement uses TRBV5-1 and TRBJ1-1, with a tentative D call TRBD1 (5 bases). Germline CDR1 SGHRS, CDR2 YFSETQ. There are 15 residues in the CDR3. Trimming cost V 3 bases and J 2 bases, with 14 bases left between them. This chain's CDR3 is CASSSTGATNTEAFF. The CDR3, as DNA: TGCGCCAGCAGCTCAACCGGGGCCACCAACACTGAAGCTTTCTTT. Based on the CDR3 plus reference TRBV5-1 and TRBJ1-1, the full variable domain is KAGVTQTPRYLIKTRGQQVTLSCSPISGHRSVSWYQQTPGQGLQFLFEYFSETQRNKGNFPGRFSGRQFSNSRSEMNVSTLELGDSALYLCASSSTGATNTEAFFGQGTRLTVV.